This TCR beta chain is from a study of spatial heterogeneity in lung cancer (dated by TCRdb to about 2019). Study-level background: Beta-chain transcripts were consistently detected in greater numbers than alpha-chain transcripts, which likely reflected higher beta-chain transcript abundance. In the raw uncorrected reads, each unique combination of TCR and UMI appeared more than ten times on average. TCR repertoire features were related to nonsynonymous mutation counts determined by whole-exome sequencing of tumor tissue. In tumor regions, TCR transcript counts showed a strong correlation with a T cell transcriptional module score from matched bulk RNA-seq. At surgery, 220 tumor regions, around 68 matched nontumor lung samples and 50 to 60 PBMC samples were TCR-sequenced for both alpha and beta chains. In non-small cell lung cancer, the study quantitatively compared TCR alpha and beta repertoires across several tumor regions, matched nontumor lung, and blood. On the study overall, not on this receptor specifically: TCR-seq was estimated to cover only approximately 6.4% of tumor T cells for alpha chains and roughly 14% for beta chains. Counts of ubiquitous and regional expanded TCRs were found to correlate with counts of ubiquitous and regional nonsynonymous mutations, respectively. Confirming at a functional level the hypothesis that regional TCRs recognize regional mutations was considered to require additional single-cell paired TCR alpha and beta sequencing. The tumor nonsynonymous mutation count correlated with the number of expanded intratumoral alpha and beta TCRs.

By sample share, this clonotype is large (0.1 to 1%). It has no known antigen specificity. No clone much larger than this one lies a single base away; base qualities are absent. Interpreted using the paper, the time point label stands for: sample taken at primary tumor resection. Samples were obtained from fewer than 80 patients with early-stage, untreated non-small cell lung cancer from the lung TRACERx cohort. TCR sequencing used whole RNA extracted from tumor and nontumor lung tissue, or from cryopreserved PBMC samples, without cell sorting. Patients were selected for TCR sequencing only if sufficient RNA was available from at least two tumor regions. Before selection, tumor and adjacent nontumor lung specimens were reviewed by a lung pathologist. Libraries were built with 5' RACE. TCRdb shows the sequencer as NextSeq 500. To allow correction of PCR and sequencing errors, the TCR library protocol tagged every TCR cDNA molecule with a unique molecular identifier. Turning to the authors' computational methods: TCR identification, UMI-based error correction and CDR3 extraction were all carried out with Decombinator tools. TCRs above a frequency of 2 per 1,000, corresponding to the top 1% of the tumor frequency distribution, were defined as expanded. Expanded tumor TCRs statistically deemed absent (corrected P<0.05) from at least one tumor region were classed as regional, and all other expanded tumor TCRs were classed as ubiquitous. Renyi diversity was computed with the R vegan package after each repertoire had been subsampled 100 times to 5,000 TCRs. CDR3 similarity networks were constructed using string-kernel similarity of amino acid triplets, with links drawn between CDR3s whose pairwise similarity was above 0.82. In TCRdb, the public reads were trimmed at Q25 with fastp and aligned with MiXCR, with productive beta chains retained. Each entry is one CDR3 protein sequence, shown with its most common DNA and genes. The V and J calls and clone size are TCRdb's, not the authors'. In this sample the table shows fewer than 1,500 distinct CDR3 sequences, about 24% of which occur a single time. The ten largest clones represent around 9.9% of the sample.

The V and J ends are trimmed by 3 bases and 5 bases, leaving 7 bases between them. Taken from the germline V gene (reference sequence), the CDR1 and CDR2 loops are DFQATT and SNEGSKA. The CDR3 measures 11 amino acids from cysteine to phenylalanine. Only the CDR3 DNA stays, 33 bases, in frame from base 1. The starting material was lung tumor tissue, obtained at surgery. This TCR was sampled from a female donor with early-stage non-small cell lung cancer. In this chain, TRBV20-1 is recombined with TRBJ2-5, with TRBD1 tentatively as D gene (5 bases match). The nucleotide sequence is TGCAGTGCTAGGAAGGGGGAGACCCAGTACTTC. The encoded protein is CSARKGETQYF.